These 9 T cell receptor beta chains came from one sample sequenced in a study of T-cell reconstitution after alpha-beta-depleted transplantation in children. Unique molecular identifiers were used to barcode this TCRbeta library. TCRdb re-analysed the PCR reads in MiXCR, keeping a single row per CDR3 protein. The sample carries over 150,000 distinct CDR3 sequences, around 10% recorded once. The specimen comprised PBMCs, sampled before TCRalphabeta/CD19-depleted stem cell transplant. The receptors stem from a boy aged 2 to 9 with acute myeloid leukemia, due to receive a stem cell transplant.

There are many counts of this clonotype. This sequence joins TRBV5-5 and TRBJ1-5; 8 bases line up with TRBD1. Germline values: CDR1 SGHKS, CDR2 YYEKEE (reference sequence). The CDR3 has 14 amino acids. Unmatched junction bases numbered 6, after V lost 2 bases and J lost 8 bases. CDR3 amino acids: CASSFSGGDEPQHF. CDR3 DNA: TGTGCCAGCAGCTTCTCAGGGGGCGATGAGCCCCAGCATTTT. Complete variable domain (other parts from reference TRBV5-5 and TRBJ1-5): DAGVTQSPTHLIKTRGQQVTLRCSPISGHKSVSWYQQVLGQGPQFIFQYYEKEERGRGNFPDRFSARQFPNYSSELNVNALLLGDSALYLCASSFSGGDEPQHFGDGTRLSIL.

This clonotype appeared a few times. The chain has TRBV7-9 and TRBJ2-7; D remains ambiguous. This CDR3 contains 14 residues. Germline CDR1 SEHNR, CDR2 FQNEAQ (reference sequence). The V and J ends lost 0 bases and 2 bases respectively, with 8 bases between them. The CDR3 protein is CASSLATGAYEQYF. Written as DNA, the CDR3 is TGTGCCAGCAGCTTAGCCACTGGCGCCTACGAGCAGTACTTC.

This clonotype was seen ten or more times. The rearrangement links TRBV7-9 to TRBJ2-3, with TRBD1 identical over 8 bases. The CDR3 length is 15 residues. With 3 bases clipped from V and 0 bases from J, the junction kept 2 bases outside the gene matches. Per germline, CDR1 SEHNR and CDR2 FQNEAQ (reference sequence). The CDR3 here is CASSFRTGSTDTQYF. DNA of the CDR3: TGTGCCAGCAGCTTCAGGACAGGGAGCACAGATACGCAGTATTTT.

This clonotype has ten or more counts. The chain couples TRBV4-1 to TRBJ1-1; 8 bases match TRBD1. The CDR3 has 15 residues. Germline V CDR1 and CDR2: MGHRA, YSYEKL. J gave up 3 bases and V 2 bases, and 5 bases lay outside the gene matches. As DNA, the CDR3 is TGCGCCAGCAGCCAACAGGACAGGGTGGACACTGAAGCTTTCTTT. It is translated as CASSQQDRVDTEAFF.

The rearrangement uses TRBV7-4 and TRBJ1-1; 8 bases map to TRBD1. V gave up 3 bases and J gave up 4 bases; unmatched junction bases: 7. From germline, CDR1 is SGHVT and CDR2 SQSDAQ. The CDR3 consists of 15 residues. CDR3 amino acids: CASSLTGQGGTEAFF. CDR3 bases: TGTGCCAGCAGCTTGACTGGACAGGGTGGCACTGAAGCTTTCTTT.

This clonotype was detected only a few times. The V gene is TRBV20-1, the J gene TRBJ2-4, with D perhaps matching TRBD2 (6 bases). The CDR3 has 15 residues. Germline loops: CDR1 DFQATT, CDR2 SNEGSKA (reference sequence). V lost 6 bases and J 2 bases, leaving 17 bases between the germline ends. The DNA of the CDR3 is TGCAGTGCCGGTCCCGGGAGTCACACCAAAAACATTCAGTACTTC. Protein: CSAGPGSHTKNIQYF.

This clonotype was observed a few times. The CDR3 is CASSQDLAGTDTQYF. In DNA form, the CDR3 reads TGTGCCAGCAGCCAAGACCTAGCAGGCACAGATACGCAGTATTTT. The chain couples TRBV3-1 to TRBJ2-3; TRBD2 is a possible D gene (5 bases). Germline CDR1 and CDR2: LGHDT and YNNKEL (reference sequence). The CDR3 length is 15 residues. The V end lost 0 bases, the J end lost 1 base, and 8 bases lay between the germline ends.

As concerns this clonotype: This could be a read error, since a much larger clone is one nucleotide away. The chain couples TRBV12-3 or TRBV12-4 to TRBJ1-5, with unresolved D. The CDR3 is made up of 12 amino acids. CDR3: CASSSVSQPRHF. For the CDR3, the DNA is TGTGCCAGCAGTTCCGTAAGTCAGCCCCGGCATTTT.

This clonotype has ten or more counts. V usage is TRBV7-6 and J usage is TRBJ2-1; no clear D. The CDR3 loop spans 16 amino acids. Germline V CDR1 and CDR2: SGHVS, FNYEAQ. V shed 1 base and J shed 0 bases, with 10 bases lying between them. The CDR3 protein is CASSLGSRSSYNEQFF. CDR3 bases: TGTGCCAGCAGCTTAGGTTCTCGGAGCTCCTACAATGAGCAGTTCTTC.